The present TCR beta chain was sequenced within a study of blood T cell repertoires in COVID-19. Study in general: The United States, Italy and Spain were the sources of the acute and convalescent COVID-19 samples. In each case, the material was cDNA or gDNA derived from T cells, B-cell-depleted T cells, or PBMCs.

Study processing details: How many nucleated cells were present was estimated from reference gene primer amplification. The table came from immunoSEQ multiplex PCR; TCRdb's copy has only in-frame clones and leaves some out. Clonal size and the V and J genes are those of that table, whereas D and trimming came from the DNA. In the table there are 360,000 or so clones, 90% of which are singletons. This TCR derives from a young man with active or convalescent COVID-19. Sequenced sample: peripheral blood.

The CDR3 here is CATSRDRGTTEAFF. As DNA, the CDR3 is TGTGCCACCAGCAGGGACAGGGGGACCACTGAAGCTTTCTTT. This chain links TRBV15 with TRBJ1-1, with 10 bases that match TRBD1. V shed 3 bases and J 4 bases; nucleotides not matched to a gene: 2. The CDR3 sequence is 14 residues long. The germline V gene encodes CDR1 LNHNV and CDR2 YYDKDF (reference sequence).